These 20 T cell receptor beta chains originate from one sample sequenced in a study of T-cell reconstitution after alpha-beta-depleted transplantation in children. Preparation of the TCRbeta library used unique molecular identifiers. TCRdb re-derived calls from the PCR reads in MiXCR, one entry per CDR3 protein. The sample consists of some 6,000 distinct CDR3 sequences, around 16% of them appearing once. The sequenced sample was PBMCs, mostly from graft donor cells, obtained 60 days after TCRalphabeta/CD19-depleted stem cell transplant. These receptors all stem from a male patient aged 10 to 17 who had a stem cell transplant for acute myeloid leukemia, so the T cells may come from the graft donor.

This clonotype counts as medium-sized (0.01 to 0.1%). The genes are TRBV4-3 and TRBJ1-5; 11 positions match TRBD1. The CDR3 sequence is 17 residues long. Trimming cost V 0 bases and J 6 bases; bases outside gene matches: 7. Germline V gene data show CDR1 as LGHNA and CDR2 as YSLEER. The CDR3 bases are TGCGCCAGCAGCCAAGATCGGGGACAGGGGGTCAGTCAGCCCCAGCATTTT. Amino acid sequence: CASSQDRGQGVSQPQHF.

In its sample, this clonotype is medium-sized. This chain connects TRBV11-2 to TRBJ2-7, with D possibly matching TRBD1 (5 bases). The CDR3 spans 15 residues. The germline V and J ends were trimmed by 5 bases and 0 bases, with 14 bases remaining between them. Germline V gene lookup returns CDR1 SGHAT and CDR2 FQNNGV. CDR3 protein: CASSPQGLSSYEQYF. The CDR3 bases are TGTGCCAGCAGCCCGCAGGGTTTAAGCTCCTACGAGCAGTACTTC.

This clonotype is medium-sized by share. The genes are TRBV6-5 and TRBJ2-7, with TRBD1 matching over 10 bases. Trimming took 2 bases from V and 4 from J; bases not matched to a gene: 5. Germline assignment: CDR1 MNHEY and CDR2 SVGAGI. The CDR3 is 15 amino acids. CDR3 in DNA: TGTGCCAGCAGTTACCGGGACAGGGGCAAGTACGAGCAGTACTTC. As protein: CASSYRDRGKYEQYF.

The genes are TRBV24-1 and TRBJ1-2; possible D gene TRBD1, 5 bases. This CDR3 is 15 amino acids long. CDR1 KGHDR and CDR2 SFDVKD come from the germline V gene. Trimming removed 4 bases at V and 8 bases at J, with 19 bases between. The CDR3 DNA reads TGTGCCACCAGTGAAAGGTCGGGGCCAGGAAGAGGCTACACCTTC. Its protein is CATSERSGPGRGYTF.

In its sample, this clonotype is medium-sized. The chain couples TRBV5-5 to TRBJ1-1, with TRBD1 as a possible D gene (5 bases). The CDR3 is 13 amino acids. The germline CDR1 and CDR2 sequences are SGHKS and YYEKEE (reference sequence). V was pared by 2 bases and J by 3 bases, with 8 bases between. CDR3 nucleotide sequence: TGTGCCAGCAGCTTTGGAGGGGACACTGAAGCTTTCTTT. Residues: CASSFGGDTEAFF.

This clonotype has more than one count but fewer than ten. The chain has TRBV28 and TRBJ2-5; a weak D match, TRBD2 (6 bases). Trimming removed 8 bases at V and 6 bases at J, with 22 bases between. The CDR3 runs to 15 residues. From germline, CDR1 is MDHEN and CDR2 SYDVKM. The CDR3 spells CASSLGGAGVKTQYF. The CDR3 region has the DNA TGTGCCAGCTCCCTGGGGGGAGCGGGTGTGAAGACCCAGTACTTC.

The chain uses TRBV28 and TRBJ1-5, with TRBD1 identical over 12 bases. V shed 10 bases and J 2 bases; nucleotides not matched to a gene: 6. CDR3 length equals 15 residues. From germline, CDR1 is MDHEN and CDR2 SYDVKM. This CDR3 reads CAIGTGGAGNQPQHF. In DNA, the CDR3 is TGTGCCATCGGGACAGGGGGCGCTGGCAATCAGCCCCAGCATTTT.

This clonotype occurred a few times. The rearrangement joins TRBV20-1 to TRBJ2-5; D unresolved. In germline, CDR1 is DFQATT, CDR2 SNEGSKA (reference sequence). The CDR3 is 14 residues long. Trimming left V 6 bases short and J 4 bases short, with 18 bases between. The CDR3 DNA reads TGCAGTGCCGAGTTGGGTGGGGTGGGAGAGACCCAGTACTTC. This gives the protein CSAELGGVGETQYF.

This clonotype was found a few times. V usage is TRBV24-1 and J usage is TRBJ2-1, with TRBD2 as a possible D gene (6 bases). Per germline, CDR1 KGHDR and CDR2 SFDVKD. V gave up 3 bases and J gave up 2 bases, with 13 bases separating them. The CDR3 sequence is 16 residues long. This CDR3 is CATSDAGLGAYNEQFF. The CDR3 DNA is TGTGCCACCAGTGATGCGGGGCTAGGGGCCTACAATGAGCAGTTCTTC.

This clonotype is medium-sized in the sample. The CDR3 region is CASSMASSYEQYF. CDR3 nucleotides: TGCGCCAGCAGCATGGCGAGCTCCTACGAGCAGTACTTC. This chain links TRBV5-1 with TRBJ2-7, with D unresolved. V shed 4 bases and J shed 0 bases, with 8 bases lying between them. CDR1 is SGHRS, CDR2 YFSETQ, per germline. The CDR3 sequence is 13 residues long. The full variable domain, its missing parts supplied by reference TRBV5-1 and TRBJ2-7, is KAGVTQTPRYLIKTRGQQVTLSCSPISGHRSVSWYQQTPGQGLQFLFEYFSETQRNKGNFPGRFSGRQFSNSRSEMNVSTLELGDSALYLCASSMASSYEQYFGPGTRLTVT.

V is TRBV28 and J is TRBJ2-5; no definite D call. CDR1 MDHEN and CDR2 SYDVKM come from the germline V gene. V shed 8 bases and J shed 4 bases, with 14 bases lying between them. The CDR3 covers 13 residues. The CDR3 DNA reads as TGTGCCAGCCTGGGTTGGTACGCAGAGACCCAGTACTTC. Amino acids: CASLGWYAETQYF.

This clonotype is classed as medium-sized (0.01 to 0.1%). The chain uses TRBV29-1 and TRBJ2-7, with D perhaps TRBD1 (6 bases). The germline CDR1 and CDR2 sequences are SQVTM and ANQGSEA. Trimming stripped 4 bases from V and 7 bases from J, with 14 bases between. CDR3 length: 12 residues. DNA of the CDR3: TGCAGCGTTGTCAGGGGATCTGGAGAGCAGTACTTC. Translation: CSVVRGSGEQYF.

This sequence joins TRBV30 and TRBJ2-7; TRBD2 agrees at 8 bases. The CDR3 runs to 14 residues. Trimming cost V 1 base and J 3 bases; bases outside gene matches: 5. The germline V gene encodes CDR1 GTSNPN and CDR2 SVGIG (reference sequence). CDR3 protein: CAWSEGLAGYEQYF. The DNA for the CDR3 is TGTGCCTGGAGTGAAGGGCTAGCGGGCTACGAGCAGTACTTC.

This clonotype occurred a few times. The CDR3 here is CASSQDKTAQSGDTIYF. The CDR3 DNA reads TGTGCCAGCAGCCAAGATAAAACAGCCCAATCGGGGGACACCATATATTTT. The rearrangement links TRBV14 to TRBJ1-3, with D possibly being TRBD1 (5 bases). V was pared by 0 bases and J by 8 bases, with 20 bases between. Germline loops: CDR1 SGHDN, CDR2 FVKESK. CDR3 length: 17 residues. Variable domain in full (rest from reference TRBV14 and TRBJ1-3): EAGVTQFPSHSVIEKGQTVTLRCDPISGHDNLYWYRRVMGKEIKFLLHFVKESKQDESGMPNNRFLAERTGGTYSTLKVQPAELEDSGVYFCASSQDKTAQSGDTIYFGEGSWLTVV.

This clonotype was counted between two and nine times. The chain combines TRBV27 with TRBJ2-5; TRBD2 agrees at 9 bases. Germline values: CDR1 MNHEY, CDR2 SMNVEV (reference sequence). V lost 3 bases, J lost 4 bases, and 9 bases stayed unmatched. CDR3 length: 16 amino acids. The CDR3 region has the DNA TGTGCCAGCAGTTTGGTGGCGGGAGGGCCCCCAGAGACCCAGTACTTC. Encoded protein: CASSLVAGGPPETQYF.

The chain is built from TRBV28 and TRBJ2-7; the D gene is possibly TRBD1 (5 bases). This CDR3 comprises 13 residues. Trimming removed 6 bases at V and 2 bases at J, with 11 bases between. CDR1 and CDR2 (germline): MDHEN, SYDVKM. The CDR3 DNA reads TGTGCCAGCAGCTCTACAGGTCCCTACGAGCAGTACTTC. It encodes CASSSTGPYEQYF.

This clonotype was counted only a few times. CDR3 region: CASSLDSGSSYNEQFF. The CDR3 bases are TGTGCCAGCAGCCTGGACAGCGGGAGCTCCTACAATGAGCAGTTCTTC. V gene TRBV7-3 combines with J gene TRBJ2-1; TRBD2 agrees at 8 bases. The CDR3 totals 16 residues. Germline loops: CDR1 SGHTA, CDR2 FQGTGA. V dropped 5 bases and J dropped 0; count of bases not matched to a gene: 6. The full variable domain, its missing parts supplied by reference TRBV7-3 and TRBJ2-1, is GAGVSQTPSNKVTEKGKYVELRCDPISGHTALYWYRQSLGQGPEFLIYFQGTGAADDSGLPNDRFFAVRPEGSVSTLKIQRTERGDSAVYLCASSLDSGSSYNEQFFGPGTRLTVL.

The chain carries TRBV6-5 and TRBJ2-7; 14 bases are shared with TRBD2. The J segment lost 6 bases and the V segment lost 4 bases, leaving 17 bases of the junction unmatched. The CDR3 length is 19 residues. Germline CDR1 and CDR2: MNHEY and SVGAGI. The CDR3 DNA sequence: TGTGCCAGCAGTTCGACGGGACTAGCGGGAGTGTACGGGGTGGCCGAGCAGTACTTC. This sequence encodes CASSSTGLAGVYGVAEQYF.

This chain links TRBV12-3 or TRBV12-4 with TRBJ2-5, with D unresolved. V was shortened by 3 bases and J by 4 bases, with 9 bases between the two germline ends. The CDR3 covers 13 residues. The CDR3 DNA reads TGTGCCAGCAGTTTCTTCGGCGGAGAGACCCAGTACTTC. Translated, it gives CASSFFGGETQYF.

By share of the sample, this clonotype is medium-sized. The chain couples TRBV10-3 to TRBJ1-3; D is undetermined. The CDR3 totals 14 residues. The V gene lost 0 bases and the J gene lost 9 bases, with 12 bases spanning the gap. Germline CDR1 reads ENHRY; CDR2 reads SYGVKD. CDR3 DNA: TGTGCCATCAGTGAGTCCAAGGAAGGGCTCACCATATATTTT. It specifies CAISESKEGLTIYF.